This T cell receptor (beta chain) is from a study of technical replicates of blood from several donors. Method: immunoSEQ multiplex PCR; TCRdb's copy keeps in-frame clones and lacks some. The sample includes over 85,000 clones, around 94% of them seen just once. This clonotype was sampled from a human donor in good health. Material for sequencing was T cells isolated from PBMCs.

The CDR3 DNA is TGTGCCAGCAGCTTAGCATCGACGGGGGAAAAACTGTTTTTT. It encodes CASSLASTGEKLFF. This chain uses TRBV7-2 with TRBJ1-4; D is uncertain. V was pared by 0 bases and J by 8 bases, with 10 bases between. The CDR3 spans 14 residues. Germline lookup yields CDR1 SGHTA and CDR2 FQGNSA.